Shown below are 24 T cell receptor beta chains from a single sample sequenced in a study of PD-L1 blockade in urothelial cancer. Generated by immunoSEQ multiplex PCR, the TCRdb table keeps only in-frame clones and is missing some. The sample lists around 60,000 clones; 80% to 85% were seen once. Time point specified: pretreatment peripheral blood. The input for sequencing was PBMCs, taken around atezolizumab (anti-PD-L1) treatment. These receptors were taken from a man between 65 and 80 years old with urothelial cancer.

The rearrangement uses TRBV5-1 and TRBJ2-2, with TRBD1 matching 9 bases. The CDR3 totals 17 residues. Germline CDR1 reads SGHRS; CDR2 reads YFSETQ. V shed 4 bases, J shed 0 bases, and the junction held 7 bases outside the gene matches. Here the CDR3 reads CASSPTTGGANTGELFF. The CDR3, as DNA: TGCGCCAGCAGCCCAACTACAGGGGGCGCGAACACCGGGGAGCTGTTTTTT.

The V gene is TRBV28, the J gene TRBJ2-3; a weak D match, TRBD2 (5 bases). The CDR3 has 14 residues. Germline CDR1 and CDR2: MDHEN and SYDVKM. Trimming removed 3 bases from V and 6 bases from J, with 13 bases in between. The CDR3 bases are TGTGCCAGCAGTTTTGCCAATGAGGGTGATACGCAGTATTTT. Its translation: CASSFANEGDTQYF.

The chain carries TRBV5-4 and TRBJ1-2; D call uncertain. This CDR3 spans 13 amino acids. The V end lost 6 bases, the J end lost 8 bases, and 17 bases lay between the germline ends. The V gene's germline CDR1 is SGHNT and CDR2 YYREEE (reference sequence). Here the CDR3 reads CASTLPGWRGYTF. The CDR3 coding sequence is TGTGCCAGCACCCTGCCGGGGTGGCGAGGCTACACCTTC.

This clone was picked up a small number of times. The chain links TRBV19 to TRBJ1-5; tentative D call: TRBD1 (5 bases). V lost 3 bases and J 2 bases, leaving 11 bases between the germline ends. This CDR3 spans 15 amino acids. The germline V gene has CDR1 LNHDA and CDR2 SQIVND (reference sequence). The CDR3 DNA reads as TGTGCCAGTAGTATTGGGGGGGTGGGCAATCAGCCCCAGCATTTT. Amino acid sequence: CASSIGGVGNQPQHF.

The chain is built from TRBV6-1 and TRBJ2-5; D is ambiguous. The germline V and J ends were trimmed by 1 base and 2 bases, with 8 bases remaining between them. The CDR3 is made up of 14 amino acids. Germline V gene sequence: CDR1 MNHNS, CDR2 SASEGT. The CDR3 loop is CASSEVYSQETQYF. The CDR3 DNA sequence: TGTGCCAGCAGTGAAGTTTACAGTCAAGAGACCCAGTACTTC.

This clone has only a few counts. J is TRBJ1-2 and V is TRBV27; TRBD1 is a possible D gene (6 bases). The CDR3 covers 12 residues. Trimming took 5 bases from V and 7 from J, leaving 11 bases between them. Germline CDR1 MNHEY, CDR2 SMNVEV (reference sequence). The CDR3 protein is CASSTGMSGYTF. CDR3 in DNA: TGTGCCAGCAGTACAGGGATGAGTGGCTACACCTTC.

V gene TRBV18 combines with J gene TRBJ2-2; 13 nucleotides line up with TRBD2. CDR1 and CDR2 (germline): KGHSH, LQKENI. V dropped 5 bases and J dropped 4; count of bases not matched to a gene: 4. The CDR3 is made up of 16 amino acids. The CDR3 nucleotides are TGTGCCAGCTCAGGAAGACTAGCGGGAGGCACCGGGGAGCTGTTTTTT. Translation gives CASSGRLAGGTGELFF. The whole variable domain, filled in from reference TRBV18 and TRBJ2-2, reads NAGVMQNPRHLVRRRGQEARLRCSPMKGHSHVYWYRQLPEEGLKFMVYLQKENIIDESGMPKERFSAEFPKEGPSILRIQQVVRGDSAAYFCASSGRLAGGTGELFFGEGSRLTVL.

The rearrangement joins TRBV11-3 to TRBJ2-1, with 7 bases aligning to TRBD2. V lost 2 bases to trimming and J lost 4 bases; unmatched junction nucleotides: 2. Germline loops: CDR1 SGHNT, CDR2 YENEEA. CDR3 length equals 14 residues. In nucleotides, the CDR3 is TGTGCCAGCAGCTTAAGCGGGACGTACAATGAGCAGTTCTTC. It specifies CASSLSGTYNEQFF. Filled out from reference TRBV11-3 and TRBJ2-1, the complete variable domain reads EAGVVQSPRYKIIEKKQPVAFWCNPISGHNTLYWYLQNLGQGPELLIRYENEEAVDDSQLPKDRFSAERLKGVDSTLKIQPAELGDSAVYLCASSLSGTYNEQFFGPGTRLTVL.

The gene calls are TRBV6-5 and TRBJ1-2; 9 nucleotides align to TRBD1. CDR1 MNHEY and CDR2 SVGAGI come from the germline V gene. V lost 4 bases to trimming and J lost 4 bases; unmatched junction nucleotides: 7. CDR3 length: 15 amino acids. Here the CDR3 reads CASSSRDRASYGYTF. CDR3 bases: TGTGCCAGCAGTTCCAGGGACAGGGCCAGCTATGGCTACACCTTC.

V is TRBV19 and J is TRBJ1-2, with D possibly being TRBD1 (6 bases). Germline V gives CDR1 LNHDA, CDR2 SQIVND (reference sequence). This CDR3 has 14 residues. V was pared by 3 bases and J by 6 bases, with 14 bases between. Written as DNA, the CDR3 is TGTGCCAGTAGTATGGTACAGGGAAGGGATGGCTACACCTTC. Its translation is CASSMVQGRDGYTF. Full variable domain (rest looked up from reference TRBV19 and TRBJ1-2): DGGITQSPKYLFRKEGQNVTLSCEQNLNHDAMYWYRQDPGQGLRLIYYSQIVNDFQKGDIAEGYSVSREKKESFPLTVTSAQKNPTAFYLCASSMVQGRDGYTFGSGTRLTVV.

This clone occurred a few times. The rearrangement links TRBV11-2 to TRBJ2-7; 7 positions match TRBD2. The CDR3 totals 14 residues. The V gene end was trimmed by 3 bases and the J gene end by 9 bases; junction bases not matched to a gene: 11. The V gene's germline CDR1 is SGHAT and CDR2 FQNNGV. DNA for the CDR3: TGTGCCAGCAGCTTGGAGATGGGGGGGACGGGGCAGTACTTC. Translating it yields CASSLEMGGTGQYF.

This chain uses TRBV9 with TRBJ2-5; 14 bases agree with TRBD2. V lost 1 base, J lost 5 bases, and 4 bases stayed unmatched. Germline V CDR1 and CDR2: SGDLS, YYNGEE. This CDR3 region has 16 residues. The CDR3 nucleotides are TGTGCCAGCAGCGTATCGGGACTAGCGGGAGAGGAGACCCAGTACTTC. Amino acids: CASSVSGLAGEETQYF.

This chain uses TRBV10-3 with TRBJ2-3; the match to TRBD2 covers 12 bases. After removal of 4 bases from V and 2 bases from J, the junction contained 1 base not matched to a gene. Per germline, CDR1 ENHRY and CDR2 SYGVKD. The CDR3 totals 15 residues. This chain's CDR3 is CAISGTSGTTDTQYF. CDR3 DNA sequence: TGTGCCATCAGTGGGACTAGCGGGACCACAGATACGCAGTATTTT.

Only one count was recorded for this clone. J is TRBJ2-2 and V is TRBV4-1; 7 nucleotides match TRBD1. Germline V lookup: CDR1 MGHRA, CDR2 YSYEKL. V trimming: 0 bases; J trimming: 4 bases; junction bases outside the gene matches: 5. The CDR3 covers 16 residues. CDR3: CASSQDRGRSTGELFF. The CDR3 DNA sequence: TGCGCCAGCAGCCAAGACAGGGGGAGAAGCACCGGGGAGCTGTTTTTT.

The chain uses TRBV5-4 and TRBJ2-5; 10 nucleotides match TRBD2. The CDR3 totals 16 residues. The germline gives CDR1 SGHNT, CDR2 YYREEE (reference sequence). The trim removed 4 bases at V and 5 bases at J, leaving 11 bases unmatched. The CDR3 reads CASSPPASGRVETQYF. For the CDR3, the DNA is TGTGCCAGCAGCCCCCCCGCAAGCGGGAGGGTGGAGACCCAGTACTTC.

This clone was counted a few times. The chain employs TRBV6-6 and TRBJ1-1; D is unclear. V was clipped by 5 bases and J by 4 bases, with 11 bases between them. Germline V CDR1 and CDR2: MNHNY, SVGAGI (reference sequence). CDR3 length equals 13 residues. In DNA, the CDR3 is TGTGCCAGCAGTCCGGGAGGGCTCACTGAAGCTTTCTTT. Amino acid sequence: CASSPGGLTEAFF.

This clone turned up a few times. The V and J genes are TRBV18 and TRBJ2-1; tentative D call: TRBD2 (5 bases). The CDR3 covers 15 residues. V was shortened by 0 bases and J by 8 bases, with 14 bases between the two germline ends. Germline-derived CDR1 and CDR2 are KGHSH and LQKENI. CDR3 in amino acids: CASSPPRLSVHEQFF. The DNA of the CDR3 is TGTGCCAGCTCACCACCTCGACTTAGCGTTCATGAGCAGTTCTTC.

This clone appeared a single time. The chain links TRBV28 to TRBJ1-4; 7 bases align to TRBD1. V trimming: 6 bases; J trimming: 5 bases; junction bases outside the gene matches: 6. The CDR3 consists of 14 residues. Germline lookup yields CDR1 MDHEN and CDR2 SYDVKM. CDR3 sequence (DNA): TGTGCCAGCAGCTCCGGGACAGAAAATGAAAAACTGTTTTTT. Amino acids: CASSSGTENEKLFF.

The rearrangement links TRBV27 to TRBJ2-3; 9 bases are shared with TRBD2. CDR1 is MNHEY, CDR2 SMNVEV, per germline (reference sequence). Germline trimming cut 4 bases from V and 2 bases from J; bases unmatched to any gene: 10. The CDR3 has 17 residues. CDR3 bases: TGTGCCAGCAGTTCCCCCCCCAGCGGGAGGATCACAGATACGCAGTATTTT. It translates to CASSSPPSGRITDTQYF.

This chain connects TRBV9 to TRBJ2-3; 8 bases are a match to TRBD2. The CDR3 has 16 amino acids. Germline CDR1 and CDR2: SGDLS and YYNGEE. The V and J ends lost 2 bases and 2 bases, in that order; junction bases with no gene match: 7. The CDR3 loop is CASSVGGGRPTDTQYF. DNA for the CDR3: TGTGCCAGCAGCGTCGGGGGGGGCCGCCCCACAGATACGCAGTATTTT.

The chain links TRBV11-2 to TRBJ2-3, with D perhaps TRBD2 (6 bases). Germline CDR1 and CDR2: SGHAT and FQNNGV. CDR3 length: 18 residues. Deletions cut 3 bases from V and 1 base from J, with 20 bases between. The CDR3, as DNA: TGTGCCAGCAGCTTGGGCCGGGGGAGAGGCTACGGCACAGATACGCAGTATTTT. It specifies CASSLGRGRGYGTDTQYF.

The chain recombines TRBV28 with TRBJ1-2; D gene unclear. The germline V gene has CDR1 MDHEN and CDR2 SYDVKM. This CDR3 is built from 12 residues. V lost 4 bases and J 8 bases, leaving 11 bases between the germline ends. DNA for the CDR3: TGTGCCAGCAGTTACCCCCAGGCCGGCTACACCTTC. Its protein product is CASSYPQAGYTF.

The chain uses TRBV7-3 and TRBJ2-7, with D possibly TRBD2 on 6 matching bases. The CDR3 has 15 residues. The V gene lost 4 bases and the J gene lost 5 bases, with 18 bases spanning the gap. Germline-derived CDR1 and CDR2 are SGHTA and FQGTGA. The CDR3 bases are TGTGCCAGCAGCTCCTCCGGGGGAACGCTCCACGAGCAGTACTTC. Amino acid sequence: CASSSSGGTLHEQYF.

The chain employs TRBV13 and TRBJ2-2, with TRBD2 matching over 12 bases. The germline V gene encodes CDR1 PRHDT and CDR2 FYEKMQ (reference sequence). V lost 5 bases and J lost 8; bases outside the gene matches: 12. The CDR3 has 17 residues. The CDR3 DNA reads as TGTGCCAGCAGCAGGCGGACTAGCGGGGTTGTGGAGGGGGAGCTGTTTTTT. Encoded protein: CASSRRTSGVVEGELFF.